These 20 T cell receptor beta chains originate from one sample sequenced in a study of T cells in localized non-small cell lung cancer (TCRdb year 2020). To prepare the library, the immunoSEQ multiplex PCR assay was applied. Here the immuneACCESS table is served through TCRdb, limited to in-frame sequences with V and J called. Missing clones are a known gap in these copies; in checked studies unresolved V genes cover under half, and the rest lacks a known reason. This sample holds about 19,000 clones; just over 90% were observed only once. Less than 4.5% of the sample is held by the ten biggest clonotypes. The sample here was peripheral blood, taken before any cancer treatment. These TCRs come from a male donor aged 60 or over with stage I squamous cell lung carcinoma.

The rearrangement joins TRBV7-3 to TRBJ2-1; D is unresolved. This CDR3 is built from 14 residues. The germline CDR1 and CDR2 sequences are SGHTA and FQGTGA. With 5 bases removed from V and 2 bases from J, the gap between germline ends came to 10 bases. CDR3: CASSPYGTYNEQFF. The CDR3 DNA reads TGTGCCAGCAGCCCTTACGGTACCTACAATGAGCAGTTCTTC.

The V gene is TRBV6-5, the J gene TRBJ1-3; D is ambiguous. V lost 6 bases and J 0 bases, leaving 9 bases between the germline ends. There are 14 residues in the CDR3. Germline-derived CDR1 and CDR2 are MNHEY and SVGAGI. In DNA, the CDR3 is TGTGCCAGCAGCAAGTGGGGCTCTGGAAACACCATATATTTT. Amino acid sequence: CASSKWGSGNTIYF.

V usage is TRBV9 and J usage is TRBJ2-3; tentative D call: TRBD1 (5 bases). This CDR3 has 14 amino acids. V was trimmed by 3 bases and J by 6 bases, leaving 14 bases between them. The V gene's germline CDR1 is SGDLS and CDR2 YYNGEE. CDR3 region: CASSDPLGADTQYF. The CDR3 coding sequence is TGTGCCAGCAGCGACCCCTTAGGGGCGGATACGCAGTATTTT.

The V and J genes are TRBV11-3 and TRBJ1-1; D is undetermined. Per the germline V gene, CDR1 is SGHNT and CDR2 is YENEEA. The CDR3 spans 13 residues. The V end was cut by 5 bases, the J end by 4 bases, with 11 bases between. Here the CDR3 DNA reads TGTGCCAGCAGCCCCAGTCCCGGCACTGAAGCTTTCTTT. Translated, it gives CASSPSPGTEAFF.

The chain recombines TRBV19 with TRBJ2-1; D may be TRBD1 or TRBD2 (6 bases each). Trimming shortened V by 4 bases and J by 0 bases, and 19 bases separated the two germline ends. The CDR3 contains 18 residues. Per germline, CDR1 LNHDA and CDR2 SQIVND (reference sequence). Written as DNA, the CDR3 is TGTGCCAGTAGTACCCCGAGGGGGGAGAGAAACTCCTACAATGAGCAGTTCTTC. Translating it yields CASSTPRGERNSYNEQFF. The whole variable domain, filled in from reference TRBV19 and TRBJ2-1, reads DGGITQSPKYLFRKEGQNVTLSCEQNLNHDAMYWYRQDPGQGLRLIYYSQIVNDFQKGDIAEGYSVSREKKESFPLTVTSAQKNPTAFYLCASSTPRGERNSYNEQFFGPGTRLTVL.

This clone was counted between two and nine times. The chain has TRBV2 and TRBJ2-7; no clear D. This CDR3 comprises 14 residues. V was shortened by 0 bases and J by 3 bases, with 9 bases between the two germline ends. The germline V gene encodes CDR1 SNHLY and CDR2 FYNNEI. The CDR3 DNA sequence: TGTGCCAGCAGTGAAGCCGTCCTAAGCTACGAGCAGTACTTC. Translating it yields CASSEAVLSYEQYF. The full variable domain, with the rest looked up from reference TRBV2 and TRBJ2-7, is EPEVTQTPSHQVTQMGQEVILRCVPISNHLYFYWYRQILGQKVEFLVSFYNNEISEKSEIFDDQFSVERPDGSNFTLKIRSTKLEDSAMYFCASSEAVLSYEQYFGPGTRLTVT.

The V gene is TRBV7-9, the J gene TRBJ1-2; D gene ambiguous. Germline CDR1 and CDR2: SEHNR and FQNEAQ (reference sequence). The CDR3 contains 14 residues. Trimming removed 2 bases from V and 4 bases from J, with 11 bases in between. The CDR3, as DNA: TGTGCCAGCAGCTTATTCGAGGTGCTCTATGGCTACACCTTC. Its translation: CASSLFEVLYGYTF. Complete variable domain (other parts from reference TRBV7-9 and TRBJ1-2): DTGVSQNPRHKITKRGQNVTFRCDPISEHNRLYWYRQTLGQGPEFLTYFQNEAQLEKSRLLSDRFSAERPKGSFSTLEIQRTEQGDSAMYLCASSLFEVLYGYTFGSGTRLTVV.

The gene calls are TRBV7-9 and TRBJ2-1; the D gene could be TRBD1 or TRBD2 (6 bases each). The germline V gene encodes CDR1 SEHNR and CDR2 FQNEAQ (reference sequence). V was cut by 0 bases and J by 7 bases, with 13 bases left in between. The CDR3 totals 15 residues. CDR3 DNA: TGTGCCAGCAGCTTAGCCGGGGGCTCCTTGAATGAGCAGTTCTTC. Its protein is CASSLAGGSLNEQFF.

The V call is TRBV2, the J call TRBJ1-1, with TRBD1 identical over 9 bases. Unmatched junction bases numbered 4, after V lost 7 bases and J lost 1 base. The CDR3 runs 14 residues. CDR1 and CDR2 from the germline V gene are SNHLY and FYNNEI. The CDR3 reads CASTPQGANTEAFF. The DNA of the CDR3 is TGTGCCAGCACCCCACAGGGGGCGAACACTGAAGCTTTCTTT.

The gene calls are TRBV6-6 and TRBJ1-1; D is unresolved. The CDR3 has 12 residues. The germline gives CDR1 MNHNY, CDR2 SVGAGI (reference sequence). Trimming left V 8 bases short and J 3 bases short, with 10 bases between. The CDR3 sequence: CASVQSYTEAFF. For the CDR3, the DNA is TGTGCCAGCGTCCAGAGTTACACTGAAGCTTTCTTT.

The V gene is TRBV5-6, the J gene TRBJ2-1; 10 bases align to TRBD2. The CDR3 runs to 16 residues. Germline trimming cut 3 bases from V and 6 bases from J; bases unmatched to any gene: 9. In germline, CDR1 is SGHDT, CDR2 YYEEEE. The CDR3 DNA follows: TGTGCCAGCAGCTACGGACTAGCGGCGATCCTCAATGAGCAGTTCTTC. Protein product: CASSYGLAAILNEQFF.

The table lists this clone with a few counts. CDR3 loop: CSVDASGIYNEQFF. In DNA form, the CDR3 reads TGCAGCGTTGACGCTAGCGGGATATACAATGAGCAGTTCTTC. The V and J genes are TRBV29-1 and TRBJ2-1; 9 bases agree with TRBD2. Unmatched junction bases numbered 4, after V lost 3 bases and J lost 4 bases. The germline CDR1 and CDR2 sequences are SQVTM and ANQGSEA. The CDR3 is 14 amino acids.

CDR3 DNA sequence: TGTGCCAGCAGTTCTGCCCTGGGTAGCGGGAGTTCAGATACGCAGTATTTT. Translating it yields CASSSALGSGSSDTQYF. The chain couples TRBV27 to TRBJ2-3; 9 positions agree with TRBD2. The CDR3 covers 17 residues. Germline V gene data show CDR1 as MNHEY and CDR2 as SMNVEV (reference sequence). J lost 4 bases, V lost 4 bases, and 12 bases had no gene match.

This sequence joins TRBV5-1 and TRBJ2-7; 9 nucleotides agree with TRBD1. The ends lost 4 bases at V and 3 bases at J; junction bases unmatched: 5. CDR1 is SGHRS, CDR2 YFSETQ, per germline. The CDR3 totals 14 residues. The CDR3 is CASSPGTGIYEQYF. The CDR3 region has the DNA TGCGCCAGCAGCCCCGGGACAGGGATCTACGAGCAGTACTTC.

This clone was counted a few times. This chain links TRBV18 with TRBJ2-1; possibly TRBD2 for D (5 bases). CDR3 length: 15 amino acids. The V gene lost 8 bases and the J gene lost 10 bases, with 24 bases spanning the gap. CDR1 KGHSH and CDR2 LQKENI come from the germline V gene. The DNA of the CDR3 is TGTGCCAGCACCACAGAGGGTGGAGCGTCTGGGGAGCAGTTCTTC. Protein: CASTTEGGASGEQFF. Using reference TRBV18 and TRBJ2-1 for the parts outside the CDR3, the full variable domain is NAGVMQNPRHLVRRRGQEARLRCSPMKGHSHVYWYRQLPEEGLKFMVYLQKENIIDESGMPKERFSAEFPKEGPSILRIQQVVRGDSAAYFCASTTEGGASGEQFFGPGTRLTVL.

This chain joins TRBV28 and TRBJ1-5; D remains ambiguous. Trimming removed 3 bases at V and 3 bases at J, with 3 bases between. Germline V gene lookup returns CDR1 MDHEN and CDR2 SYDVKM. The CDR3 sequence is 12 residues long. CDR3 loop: CASSFINQPQHF. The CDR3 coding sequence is TGTGCCAGCAGTTTTATCAATCAGCCCCAGCATTTT.

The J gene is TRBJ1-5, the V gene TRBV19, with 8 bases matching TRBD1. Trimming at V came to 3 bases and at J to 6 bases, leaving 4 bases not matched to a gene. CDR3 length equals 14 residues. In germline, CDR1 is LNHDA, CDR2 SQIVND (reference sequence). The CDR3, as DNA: TGTGCCAGTAGTATGAGACAGGGGAGTCAGCCCCAGCATTTT. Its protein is CASSMRQGSQPQHF. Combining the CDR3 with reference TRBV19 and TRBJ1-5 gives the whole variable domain DGGITQSPKYLFRKEGQNVTLSCEQNLNHDAMYWYRQDPGQGLRLIYYSQIVNDFQKGDIAEGYSVSREKKESFPLTVTSAQKNPTAFYLCASSMRQGSQPQHFGDGTRLSIL.

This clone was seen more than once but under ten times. Here the CDR3 DNA reads TGTGCCAGCAGATCCGGGACAGGGCCCTACAATGAGCAGTTCTTC. Translation gives CASRSGTGPYNEQFF. The V and J genes are TRBV4-2 and TRBJ2-1, with TRBD1 matching over 9 bases. The V gene end was trimmed by 6 bases and the J gene end by 2 bases; junction bases not matched to a gene: 5. The CDR3 is 15 amino acids. The germline gives CDR1 LGHNA, CDR2 YNFKEQ.

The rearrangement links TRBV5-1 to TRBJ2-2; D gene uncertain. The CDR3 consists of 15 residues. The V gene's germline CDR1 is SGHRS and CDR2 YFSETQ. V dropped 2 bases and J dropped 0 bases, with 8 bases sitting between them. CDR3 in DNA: TGCGCCAGCAGCTTTCGGCAGCCGAACACCGGGGAGCTGTTTTTT. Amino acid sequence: CASSFRQPNTGELFF.

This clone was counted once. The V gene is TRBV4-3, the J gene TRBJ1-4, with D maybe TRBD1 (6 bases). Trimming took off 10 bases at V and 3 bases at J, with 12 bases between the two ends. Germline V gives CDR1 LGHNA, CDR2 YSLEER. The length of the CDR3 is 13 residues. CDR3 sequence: CATPQGPNEKLFF. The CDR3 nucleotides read TGCGCCACCCCACAGGGCCCTAATGAAAAACTGTTTTTT.